One T cell receptor (beta chain) is described in this entry. The data were taken from a study of a mutant IDH1 vaccine in newly diagnosed glioma. For the study at large: Earlier care involved radiotherapy, temozolomide, or both, and the majority received both.

V trimming: 6 bases; J trimming: 6 bases; junction bases outside the gene matches: 3. The germline V gene has CDR1 LNHDA and CDR2 SQIVND (reference sequence). CDR3 length: 13 amino acids. Produced via immunoSEQ multiplex PCR; TCRdb's table is partial and in-frame only. The sample lists 55,000 to 70,000 clones, about four fifths occurring once. Time point denoted: baseline, week 1 (first vaccination visit). Treatment here: pre-vaccination baseline after standard-of-care therapy. This TCR derives from a man between 50 and 59 years old with glioma. The sequenced sample was PBMCs, obtained from a glioma patient treated with radiotherapy, temozolomide or both. The rearrangement links TRBV19 to TRBJ2-2, with TRBD1 identical over 8 bases. DNA of the CDR3: TGTGCCAGTAGGGTGACAGGGGCCGGGGAGCTGTTTTTT. Its translation is CASRVTGAGELFF.